This T cell receptor beta chain originates from a study of shared clonotypes between healthy human individuals. Whole-study findings and limits: Compared with clonotypes that all four donors shared, non-shared clonotypes had lower generation probabilities.

The data were produced by immunoSEQ multiplex PCR, yet TCRdb's version contains in-frame clones alone and is incomplete. The sample shows roughly 2.2 million clones, around 90% of them seen only once. Germline V gives CDR1 SEHNR, CDR2 FQNEAQ (reference sequence). The V gene end was trimmed by 5 bases and the J gene end by 1 base; junction bases not matched to a gene: 5. The length of the CDR3 is 16 residues. To note about this clone: Antigen unknown.

J is TRBJ2-1 and V is TRBV7-9, with TRBD2 identical over 10 bases. The clonotype was recovered from a man aged 18 to 29 in good health. Some clones in this sample may be carry-over from other donors' samples. Sequencing was done on a sample of naive CD4+ T cells from PBMCs. Noted subset: CD45RA+ positively selected. In DNA, the CDR3 is TGTGCCAGCAGCGGTCCGGGACTAGCGTCCTACAATGAGCAGTTCTTC. This encodes CASSGPGLASYNEQFF.